The 25 T cell receptor beta chains below come from one sample, sequenced in a study of prognosis after radiotherapy for stage I lung cancer. Researchers used two-round multiplex PCR to amplify TCR beta CDR3 starting from genomic DNA. Round-one PCR had primers specific to each TRBV and TRBJ gene. TCRdb processed the multiplex PCR reads anew with MiXCR; each CDR3 protein has one entry. This sample has some 10,000 distinct CDR3 sequences, with around a third found just once. The sequencing here drew on PBMCs, taken before or after stereotactic body radiation therapy (not recorded which). Receptors originate from a donor aged 50 or older with non-small cell lung cancer.

V is TRBV27 and J is TRBJ1-6; 10 bases match TRBD1. CDR1 and CDR2 (germline): MNHEY, SMNVEV (reference sequence). The V and J ends lost 5 bases and 10 bases, in that order; junction bases with no gene match: 23. The CDR3 extends over 20 amino acids. This CDR3 reads CASSMPPPPGQGIRESPLHF. CDR3 DNA sequence: TGTGCCAGCAGTATGCCCCCACCTCCGGGACAGGGGATTAGGGAATCACCCCTCCACTTT.

This clonotype is medium-sized by share. V gene TRBV27 combines with J gene TRBJ2-7; 12 positions match TRBD2. CDR1 is MNHEY, CDR2 SMNVEV, per germline (reference sequence). This CDR3 spans 18 amino acids. Trimming at V came to 6 bases and at J to 3 bases, leaving 15 bases not matched to a gene. CDR3 sequence (DNA): TGTGCCAGCAGAGTACCGACCCACCGACTAGCGGGAGACTACGAGCAGTACTTC. It encodes CASRVPTHRLAGDYEQYF.

This clonotype was detected many times. The chain has TRBV28 and TRBJ1-5, with 7 nucleotides matching TRBD1. The germline CDR1 and CDR2 sequences are MDHEN and SYDVKM. The CDR3 loop spans 15 amino acids. V shed 8 bases, J shed 5 bases, and the junction held 12 bases outside the gene matches. CDR3 sequence: CASGDTGTVYQPQHF. In DNA, the CDR3 is TGTGCCAGCGGGGACACTGGGACAGTTTATCAGCCCCAGCATTTT.

This clonotype was detected ten times or more. This chain links TRBV19 with TRBJ2-3; TRBD2 agrees at 7 bases. There are 16 residues in the CDR3. Losses at the gene ends were 7 bases for V and 2 bases for J; bases not matched to a gene: 12. Per the germline V gene, CDR1 is LNHDA and CDR2 is SQIVND (reference sequence). The CDR3 region is CASNPVRAGITDTQYF. The CDR3 bases are TGTGCCAGTAACCCCGTTCGAGCGGGGATCACAGATACGCAGTATTTT.

V usage is TRBV30 and J usage is TRBJ2-5; the D gene could be TRBD1 or TRBD2 (5 bases each). CDR3 length: 15 residues. Per the germline V gene, CDR1 is GTSNPN and CDR2 is SVGIG (reference sequence). The V end lost 0 bases, the J end lost 6 bases, and 17 bases lay between the germline ends. This chain's CDR3 is CAWSVVGVGRKTQYF. The CDR3 DNA reads as TGTGCCTGGAGTGTAGTGGGGGTCGGGCGAAAGACCCAGTACTTC.

This clonotype rates as medium-sized. V gene TRBV6-5 combines with J gene TRBJ2-5; tentatively, D is TRBD1 or TRBD2 (5 bases each). Trimming stripped 2 bases from V and 2 bases from J, with 9 bases between. Germline V lookup: CDR1 MNHEY, CDR2 SVGAGI. The CDR3 has 14 residues. The CDR3 spells CASSYGTQQETQYF. The DNA for the CDR3 is TGTGCCAGCAGTTACGGGACCCAACAAGAGACCCAGTACTTC.

A note on this clonotype: Since a far larger clone is one base different, this is likely a read error. This rearrangement joins TRBV24-1 to TRBJ2-7; the D is unclear. This CDR3 spans 13 amino acids. Germline loops: CDR1 KGHDR, CDR2 SFDVKD. V was cut by 5 bases and J by 7 bases, with 14 bases left in between. The CDR3 nucleotides read TGTGCCACCAGTGCTCGGGCCGGCAATGAGCAGTACTTC. This encodes CATSARAGNEQYF.

This clonotype was counted ten times or more. This sequence joins TRBV14 and TRBJ1-2; D is unclear. CDR1 is SGHDN, CDR2 FVKESK, per germline. The CDR3 consists of 14 residues. Trimming removed 4 bases from V and 5 bases from J, with 14 bases in between. The CDR3 DNA follows: TGTGCCAGCAGCCGAGGCTGGGAGTATTATGGCTACACCTTC. Protein product: CASSRGWEYYGYTF.

On this clonotype: A far larger clone is just one base off, so this is likely a read error. V usage is TRBV6-9 and J usage is TRBJ1-2; D may be TRBD1 (5 bases). The CDR3 extends over 13 amino acids. Germline V lookup: CDR1 MNHGY, CDR2 SVAAGI. CDR3 protein: CAGSYEGNYGYTF. In DNA, the CDR3 is TGTGCCGGCAGTTACGAGGGGAACTATGGCTACACCTTC.

This clonotype was counted many times. As DNA, the CDR3 is TGTGCCAGCAGTACAGGGGATCAGCCCCAGCATTTT. It specifies CASSTGDQPQHF. The rearrangement joins TRBV6-1 to TRBJ1-5, with TRBD1 matching over 7 bases. The CDR3 is 12 residues long. The trim removed 5 bases at V and 5 bases at J, leaving 0 bases unmatched. In germline, CDR1 is MNHNS, CDR2 SASEGT.

This clonotype was observed many times. The chain recombines TRBV12-3 or TRBV12-4 with TRBJ2-5; D may correspond to TRBD1 or TRBD2 (5 bases each). This CDR3 contains 17 residues. The V end lost 6 bases, the J end lost 3 bases, and 23 bases lay between the germline ends. CDR3 loop: CASSSRGRGPGKETQYF. The CDR3 coding sequence is TGTGCCAGCAGCTCCCGAGGCCGGGGCCCAGGTAAAGAGACCCAGTACTTC.

This clonotype occurred many times. The rearrangement joins TRBV5-5 to TRBJ2-7; a possible D gene is TRBD1 (6 bases). Germline CDR1 reads SGHKS; CDR2 reads YYEKEE (reference sequence). Trimming took off 0 bases at V and 6 bases at J, with 16 bases between the two ends. The CDR3 loop spans 15 amino acids. CDR3 residues: CASSLAGTRTSEQYV. CDR3 nucleotides: TGTGCCAGCAGCTTGGCCGGGACACGGACCTCCGAGCAGTACGTC.

This clonotype was observed at least ten times. The chain uses TRBV20-1 and TRBJ2-7; D not resolved. The CDR3 runs 13 residues. CDR1 is DFQATT, CDR2 SNEGSKA, per germline (reference sequence). With 0 bases removed from V and 2 bases from J, the gap between germline ends came to 8 bases. As DNA, the CDR3 is TGCAGTGCTAGAGAACAGACCCCCTACGAGCAGTACTTC. Translation: CSAREQTPYEQYF.

The chain couples TRBV5-1 to TRBJ2-2; 7 nucleotides agree with TRBD1. V lost 6 bases and J lost 5; bases outside the gene matches: 13. Germline values: CDR1 SGHRS, CDR2 YFSETQ. This CDR3 spans 16 amino acids. The CDR3 region is CASTAARQGRTGELFF. Here the CDR3 DNA reads TGCGCCAGCACCGCGGCCAGACAGGGCCGGACCGGGGAGCTGTTTTTT.

Many counts were recorded for this clonotype. The chain combines TRBV24-1 with TRBJ1-2, with D maybe TRBD1 (5 bases). Germline CDR1 is KGHDR and CDR2 is SFDVKD. Trimming took 5 bases from V and 2 from J, leaving 5 bases between them. The CDR3 has 12 residues. The CDR3 coding sequence is TGTGCCACCAGTGGGGGCAACTATGGCTACACCTTC. Its protein is CATSGGNYGYTF.

This clonotype was counted many times. V and J are TRBV7-9 and TRBJ2-2; 8 bases map to TRBD2. This CDR3 region has 15 residues. Germline trimming cut 5 bases from V and 4 bases from J; bases unmatched to any gene: 6. Germline-derived CDR1 and CDR2 are SEHNR and FQNEAQ (reference sequence). The CDR3 DNA reads TGTGCCAGCAGCGCCAGAGCGGGAGTCACCGGGGAGCTGTTTTTT. Translating it yields CASSARAGVTGELFF. The complete variable domain, with remaining parts taken from reference TRBV7-9 and TRBJ2-2, reads DTGVSQNPRHKITKRGQNVTFRCDPISEHNRLYWYRQTLGQGPEFLTYFQNEAQLEKSRLLSDRFSAERPKGSFSTLEIQRTEQGDSAMYLCASSARAGVTGELFFGEGSRLTVL.

This clonotype was recorded at least ten times. The chain recombines TRBV2 with TRBJ2-7; 7 positions agree with TRBD1. This CDR3 is 14 amino acids long. Germline V lookup: CDR1 SNHLY, CDR2 FYNNEI. V shed 10 bases, J shed 2 bases, and the junction held 11 bases outside the gene matches. CDR3 protein: CATMQQGIAYEQYF. CDR3 sequence (DNA): TGTGCCACCATGCAACAGGGGATAGCCTACGAGCAGTACTTC.

This clonotype was found a few times. Given a much more abundant clone one base away, this may be a read error. The chain combines TRBV27 with TRBJ1-1; perhaps TRBD1 as D (5 bases). V lost 6 bases and J 7 bases, leaving 15 bases between the germline ends. The germline V gene has CDR1 MNHEY and CDR2 SMNVEV (reference sequence). The CDR3 loop spans 13 amino acids. Here the CDR3 reads CASRGRATLEAFF. The CDR3 region has the DNA TGTGCCAGCAGGGGACGGGCCACTCTTGAAGCTTTCTTT.

By proportion, this clonotype is medium-sized (0.01 to 0.1%). The chain has TRBV12-5 and TRBJ1-6; D might be TRBD1 (6 bases). The V gene's germline CDR1 is LGHNT and CDR2 FRNRAP. Trimming left V 0 bases short and J 8 bases short, with 11 bases between. There are 15 residues in the CDR3. Here the CDR3 reads CASGLVYRDYSPLHF. The CDR3 nucleotides are TGTGCTAGTGGTTTGGTTTACAGGGATTATTCACCCCTCCACTTT.

The genes are TRBV5-6 and TRBJ2-3; D is unresolved. The V and J ends lost 1 base and 3 bases respectively, with 6 bases between them. Germline CDR1 reads SGHDT; CDR2 reads YYEEEE. The CDR3 consists of 13 residues. In nucleotides, the CDR3 is TGTGCCAGCAGCTTGCTTCGAACAGATACGCAGTATTTT. Amino acids: CASSLLRTDTQYF.

Worth noting for this clonotype: A much larger clone differs by one base, so this may be a read error. The chain links TRBV5-4 to TRBJ2-1, with TRBD2 as a possible D gene (5 bases). The CDR3 covers 15 residues. Germline loops: CDR1 SGHNT, CDR2 YYREEE (reference sequence). CDR3 residues: CVSSGGASSYNEQFF. CDR3 nucleotides: TGTGTCAGCAGCGGAGGTGCCAGCTCCTACAATGAGCAGTTCTTC.

This clonotype was seen ten or more times. The genes are TRBV18 and TRBJ2-7; D is uncertain. Germline-derived CDR1 and CDR2 are KGHSH and LQKENI. The CDR3 contains 13 residues. The V end lost 2 bases, the J end lost 4 bases, and 9 bases lay between the germline ends. CDR3 loop: CASSPKSKYEQYF. The CDR3 nucleotides read TGTGCCAGCTCACCAAAATCGAAATACGAGCAGTACTTC.

This clonotype was detected only once. One end of the junction varies from germline; a read error may be responsible. V usage is TRBV28 and J usage is TRBJ2-1; D remains unclear. In germline, CDR1 is MDHEN, CDR2 SYDVKM. The CDR3 extends over 14 amino acids. The CDR3 DNA reads as TGTGCCAGCACTTTAGCAATCTCCTACAATGAGCAGTTCTTC. It yields the protein CASTLAISYNEQFF.

Ten or more counts support this clonotype. The chain has TRBV19 and TRBJ1-6, with D tentatively TRBD1 (5 bases). V shed 5 bases and J shed 7 bases, with 15 bases lying between them. The V gene's germline CDR1 is LNHDA and CDR2 SQIVND (reference sequence). This CDR3 has 15 residues. The CDR3: CASSSPRGPNSPLHF. The CDR3 bases are TGTGCCAGTAGTTCCCCCCGGGGCCCAAATTCACCCCTCCACTTT.

By its share, this clonotype is medium-sized. The J gene is TRBJ1-3, the V gene TRBV24-1, with TRBD1 identical over 10 bases. Trimming cost V 4 bases and J 5 bases; bases outside gene matches: 7. The CDR3 runs 16 residues. Germline assignment: CDR1 KGHDR and CDR2 SFDVKD. CDR3 DNA sequence: TGTGCCACCAGTGAGGCGACAGGGGGCGGGAGAAACACCATATATTTT. It translates to CATSEATGGGRNTIYF.